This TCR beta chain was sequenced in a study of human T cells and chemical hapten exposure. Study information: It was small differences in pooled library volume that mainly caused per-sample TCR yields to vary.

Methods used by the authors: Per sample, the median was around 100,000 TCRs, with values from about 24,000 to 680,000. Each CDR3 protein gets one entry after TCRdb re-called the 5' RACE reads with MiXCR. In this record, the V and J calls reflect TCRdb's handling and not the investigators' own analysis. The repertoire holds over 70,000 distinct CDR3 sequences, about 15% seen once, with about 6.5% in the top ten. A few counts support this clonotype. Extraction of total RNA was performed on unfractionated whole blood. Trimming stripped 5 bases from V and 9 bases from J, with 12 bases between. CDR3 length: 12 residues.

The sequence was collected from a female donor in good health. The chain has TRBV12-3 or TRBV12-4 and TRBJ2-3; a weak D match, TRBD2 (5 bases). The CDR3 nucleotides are TGTGCCAGCAGTCGAGCGGCGGGCACGCAGTATTTT. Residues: CASSRAAGTQYF.